This T cell receptor beta chain was captured in a study of control samples from healthy donors and cancer patients. The protocol was immunoSEQ multiplex PCR, while the TCRdb copy is restricted to in-frame clones and leaves out a portion. The table records some 80,000 clones, approximately 92% of them present only once. J gave up 2 bases and V 6 bases, and 3 bases lay outside the gene matches. This CDR3 region has 14 residues. Germline V gene lookup returns CDR1 MDHEN and CDR2 SYDVKM. The receptor was derived from an older woman in good health. The J gene is TRBJ1-3, the V gene TRBV28, with TRBD1 matching 8 bases. The sample taken for sequencing was blood. The chain's CDR3 is CASRGQVAGNTIYF. CDR3 DNA sequence: TGTGCCAGCAGGGGACAGGTCGCTGGAAACACCATATATTTT.